These 28 T cell receptor beta chains came from one sample sequenced in a study of blood T cell repertoires in COVID-19. Method: immunoSEQ multiplex PCR; TCRdb's copy keeps in-frame clones and lacks some. This sample carries about 70,000 clones, roughly 80% of them seen once, and the ten largest clones take 8.5% to 10%. The sequenced material came from peripheral blood. The receptor source for this set is a woman aged 80 or older with acute or convalescent COVID-19.

The J gene is TRBJ1-2, the V gene TRBV2; 8 nucleotides align to TRBD1. Germline values: CDR1 SNHLY, CDR2 FYNNEI. The V and J ends lost 6 bases and 1 base, in that order; junction bases with no gene match: 7. This CDR3 comprises 15 residues. CDR3 DNA sequence: TGTGCCAGCAGACCCGGGACAGGAGATAACTATGGCTACACCTTC. Its translation: CASRPGTGDNYGYTF.

This rearrangement joins TRBV27 to TRBJ2-7; D remains unclear. The CDR3 has 16 amino acids. The germline CDR1 and CDR2 sequences are MNHEY and SMNVEV (reference sequence). The ends were cut back, 2 bases at V and 5 bases at J, with 19 bases in the middle. The CDR3 DNA sequence: TGTGCCAGCAGTTTACACAGACAAAAGGTGATCGACGAGCAGTACTTC. Its protein is CASSLHRQKVIDEQYF.

The V and J genes are TRBV11-2 and TRBJ1-3, with D perhaps matching TRBD1 (6 bases). This CDR3 contains 17 residues. The germline CDR1 and CDR2 sequences are SGHAT and FQNNGV. V was trimmed by 5 bases and J by 2 bases, leaving 19 bases between them. CDR3 region: CASSPQPGVRPGNTIYF. The CDR3 nucleotides read TGTGCCAGCAGCCCACAGCCAGGGGTAAGGCCTGGAAACACCATATATTTT.

This chain links TRBV29-1 with TRBJ2-1, with 7 bases matching TRBD1. Germline CDR1 is SQVTM and CDR2 is ANQGSEA. This CDR3 region has 13 residues. The V segment lost 6 bases and the J segment 9 bases; nucleotides outside the gene matches: 11. In DNA, the CDR3 is TGCAGCGTAACCGGACAGGTAGCCGGTGAGCAGTTCTTC. Translation: CSVTGQVAGEQFF.

Only a few counts were recorded for this clone. V and J are TRBV7-2 and TRBJ1-1; 7 nucleotides match TRBD1. J gave up 3 bases and V 1 base, and 2 bases lay outside the gene matches. CDR1 and CDR2 (germline): SGHTA, FQGNSA. CDR3 length equals 14 residues. The DNA of the CDR3 is TGTGCCAGCAGCTTAGGGACAGGCTACACTGAAGCTTTCTTT. It codes for CASSLGTGYTEAFF.

The V and J genes are TRBV7-2 and TRBJ2-1, with 7 bases aligning to TRBD2. The CDR3 runs to 15 residues. Germline CDR1 reads SGHTA; CDR2 reads FQGNSA. V shed 1 base and J 4 bases; nucleotides not matched to a gene: 4. The CDR3 reads CASSLGGGGYNEQFF. The CDR3 nucleotides read TGTGCCAGCAGCTTAGGGGGGGGAGGGTACAATGAGCAGTTCTTC.

The chain recombines TRBV2 with TRBJ2-3; 8 nucleotides line up with TRBD2. CDR1 SNHLY and CDR2 FYNNEI come from the germline V gene. This CDR3 region has 15 residues. Losses at the gene ends were 1 base for V and 2 bases for J; bases not matched to a gene: 2. Here the CDR3 DNA reads TGTGCCAGCAGTGAAGGGCGGGGGGCCACAGATACGCAGTATTTT. Amino acids: CASSEGRGATDTQYF.

The chain links TRBV19 to TRBJ1-1; D call uncertain. The CDR3 is made up of 14 amino acids. The germline V and J ends were trimmed by 9 bases and 4 bases, with 18 bases remaining between them. Looked up from germline, CDR1 is LNHDA and CDR2 is SQIVND (reference sequence). The CDR3 region has the DNA TGTGCCAGCCACTACGCGGAGGCGTTCACTGAAGCTTTCTTT. It translates to CASHYAEAFTEAFF. The variable domain in full, with the rest retrieved from reference TRBV19 and TRBJ1-1, is DGGITQSPKYLFRKEGQNVTLSCEQNLNHDAMYWYRQDPGQGLRLIYYSQIVNDFQKGDIAEGYSVSREKKESFPLTVTSAQKNPTAFYLCASHYAEAFTEAFFGQGTRLTVV.

This clone was recorded only once. The rearrangement links TRBV19 to TRBJ2-2; the D gene is possibly TRBD1 (6 bases). Germline CDR1 and CDR2: LNHDA and SQIVND (reference sequence). There are 14 residues in the CDR3. V lost 6 bases and J lost 0, with 8 bases in between. CDR3 loop: CASRRGTNTGELFF. DNA for the CDR3: TGTGCCAGTAGGAGGGGGACGAACACCGGGGAGCTGTTTTTT.

The V gene is TRBV6-1, the J gene TRBJ1-2; 9 bases agree with TRBD1. This CDR3 has 14 residues. CDR1 is MNHNS, CDR2 SASEGT, per germline. After removal of 1 base from V and 7 bases from J, the junction contained 4 bases not matched to a gene. CDR3 nucleotide sequence: TGTGCCAGCAGTGAAGACAGGGGGCGATTTGGCTACACCTTC. Amino acids: CASSEDRGRFGYTF.

The chain combines TRBV5-4 with TRBJ2-5; TRBD2 aligns across 12 bases. J lost 3 bases, V lost 3 bases, and 3 bases had no gene match. Germline V lookup: CDR1 SGHNT, CDR2 YYREEE (reference sequence). The CDR3 totals 15 residues. Here the CDR3 reads CASSSRLAGEETQYF. The CDR3, as DNA: TGTGCCAGCAGCTCCAGACTAGCGGGGGAAGAGACCCAGTACTTC.

This chain connects TRBV6-5 to TRBJ2-1; 8 bases agree with TRBD1. The CDR3 extends over 15 amino acids. V trimming: 0 bases; J trimming: 9 bases; junction bases outside the gene matches: 7. The germline V gene encodes CDR1 MNHEY and CDR2 SVGAGI. The chain's CDR3 is CASSYSGQGSREQFF. The CDR3 DNA sequence: TGTGCCAGCAGTTACTCAGGACAGGGTAGTCGTGAGCAGTTCTTC.

This clone was detected a few times. The chain joins TRBV5-1 to TRBJ1-1; D not certain. CDR1 and CDR2 (germline): SGHRS, YFSETQ. V was pared by 0 bases and J by 4 bases, with 10 bases between. This CDR3 is built from 14 residues. CDR3 sequence (DNA): TGCGCCAGCAGCTTGGTACAGATGGGCACTGAAGCTTTCTTT. Translating gives CASSLVQMGTEAFF. Based on the CDR3 plus reference TRBV5-1 and TRBJ1-1, the full variable domain is KAGVTQTPRYLIKTRGQQVTLSCSPISGHRSVSWYQQTPGQGLQFLFEYFSETQRNKGNFPGRFSGRQFSNSRSEMNVSTLELGDSALYLCASSLVQMGTEAFFGQGTRLTVV.

On this clone itself: Other DNA sequences in the sample encode the same CDR3. The chain employs TRBV6-5 and TRBJ2-7; 9 bases fit TRBD1. This CDR3 region has 15 residues. CDR1 and CDR2 (germline): MNHEY, SVGAGI. V shed 5 bases and J 2 bases; nucleotides not matched to a gene: 7. In DNA form, the CDR3 reads TGTGCCAGCAGTCGAACCGGGACAGGGACCTACGAGCAGTACTTC. Translated, it gives CASSRTGTGTYEQYF.

This clone has only one observation. J is TRBJ2-1 and V is TRBV2, with 7 bases lining up with TRBD1. CDR3 length: 13 residues. V was clipped by 7 bases and J by 4 bases; unmatched bases: 4. CDR1 SNHLY and CDR2 FYNNEI come from the germline V gene. For the CDR3, the DNA is TGTGCCAGCACCGTGGGACAGTACAATGAGCAGTTCTTC. The encoded protein is CASTVGQYNEQFF.

This clone has a handful of counts. The chain combines TRBV9 with TRBJ2-5, with D possibly matching TRBD1 (6 bases). Germline values: CDR1 SGDLS, CDR2 YYNGEE. The CDR3 is made up of 14 amino acids. Trimming removed 4 bases from V and 2 bases from J, with 12 bases in between. CDR3 amino acids: CASSKGTLQETQYF. CDR3 DNA sequence: TGTGCCAGCAGCAAGGGGACACTACAAGAGACCCAGTACTTC.

The chain recombines TRBV7-9 with TRBJ1-2; 7 bases line up with TRBD1. Germline trimming cut 2 bases from V and 8 bases from J; bases unmatched to any gene: 5. This CDR3 is 13 amino acids long. Looked up from germline, CDR1 is SEHNR and CDR2 is FQNEAQ (reference sequence). CDR3 region: CASSLTGEGGYTF. The CDR3 DNA follows: TGTGCCAGCAGCTTAACAGGGGAAGGGGGCTACACCTTC. Full variable domain (outside the CDR3, taken from reference TRBV7-9 and TRBJ1-2): DTGVSQNPRHKITKRGQNVTFRCDPISEHNRLYWYRQTLGQGPEFLTYFQNEAQLEKSRLLSDRFSAERPKGSFSTLEIQRTEQGDSAMYLCASSLTGEGGYTFGSGTRLTVV.

The rearrangement links TRBV2 to TRBJ1-2, with 7 bases identical to TRBD1. Per germline, CDR1 SNHLY and CDR2 FYNNEI. This CDR3 has 16 amino acids. V lost 5 bases and J lost 1; bases outside the gene matches: 10. The CDR3 bases are TGTGCCAGCAGTCTACAGGGGCGTACACTTAACTATGGCTACACCTTC. Amino acids: CASSLQGRTLNYGYTF.

The chain recombines TRBV2 with TRBJ1-2, with D uncertain. From germline, CDR1 is SNHLY and CDR2 FYNNEI. V lost 6 bases and J lost 2, with 13 bases in between. The CDR3 has 14 amino acids. The CDR3 DNA follows: TGTGCCAGCAGGCAGGAACCAGCAAACTATGGCTACACCTTC. This sequence encodes CASRQEPANYGYTF.

The rearrangement uses TRBV7-2 and TRBJ2-3, with TRBD2 as a possible D gene (7 bases). CDR1 is SGHTA, CDR2 FQGNSA, per germline. Trimming removed 2 bases at V and 0 bases at J, with 15 bases between. The CDR3 sequence is 17 residues long. CDR3 region: CASSLYPGGLSTDTQYF. Here the CDR3 DNA reads TGTGCCAGCAGCTTATATCCGGGGGGCCTAAGCACAGATACGCAGTATTTT. Supplemented by reference TRBV7-2 and TRBJ2-3, the full variable domain reads GAGVSQSPSNKVTEKGKDVELRCDPISGHTALYWYRQSLGQGLEFLIYFQGNSAPDKSGLPSDRFSAERTGGSVSTLTIQRTQQEDSAVYLCASSLYPGGLSTDTQYFGPGTRLTVL.

The rearrangement links TRBV2 to TRBJ1-5; D not certain. There are 13 residues in the CDR3. The germline V and J ends were trimmed by 4 bases and 4 bases, with 8 bases remaining between them. CDR1 SNHLY and CDR2 FYNNEI come from the germline V gene. The CDR3: CASSGLRNQPQHF. Here the CDR3 DNA reads TGTGCCAGCAGTGGACTGCGGAATCAGCCCCAGCATTTT. Complete variable domain (other parts from reference TRBV2 and TRBJ1-5): EPEVTQTPSHQVTQMGQEVILRCVPISNHLYFYWYRQILGQKVEFLVSFYNNEISEKSEIFDDQFSVERPDGSNFTLKIRSTKLEDSAMYFCASSGLRNQPQHFGDGTRLSIL.

V is TRBV5-6 and J is TRBJ2-7, with 11 bases that match TRBD1. Germline loops: CDR1 SGHDT, CDR2 YYEEEE. The CDR3 is 16 residues long. The V and J ends lost 4 bases and 0 bases, in that order; junction bases with no gene match: 6. CDR3 DNA: TGTGCCAGCAGCATAGCCGGGACAGGGGGCTCCTACGAGCAGTACTTC. This sequence encodes CASSIAGTGGSYEQYF.

This chain connects TRBV7-9 to TRBJ1-6; a possible D gene is TRBD1 (5 bases). The CDR3 runs 14 residues. The germline CDR1 and CDR2 sequences are SEHNR and FQNEAQ (reference sequence). V was pared by 5 bases and J by 9 bases, with 14 bases between. CDR3 bases: TGTGCCAGCAGCCTGGGGCAAGAACGTTCACCCCTCCACTTT. This encodes CASSLGQERSPLHF.

Only one count was recorded for this clone. The chain employs TRBV6-5 and TRBJ2-1, with 9 bases matching TRBD2. Trimming at V came to 0 bases and at J to 4 bases, leaving 4 bases not matched to a gene. The CDR3 is 16 residues long. Per the germline V gene, CDR1 is MNHEY and CDR2 is SVGAGI. The DNA of the CDR3 is TGTGCCAGCAGTTACTCGGGACTAGCAAAGTACAATGAGCAGTTCTTC. It translates to CASSYSGLAKYNEQFF.

This clone occurred a few times. V and J are TRBV5-8 and TRBJ1-4; 9 nucleotides line up with TRBD1. Trimming at V came to 0 bases and at J to 2 bases, leaving 2 bases not matched to a gene. This CDR3 is built from 16 residues. CDR1 is SGHTS, CDR2 YDEGEE, per germline. The CDR3 sequence: CASSLGTGATNEKLFF. The CDR3 DNA follows: TGTGCCAGCAGCTTGGGGACAGGGGCGACTAATGAAAAACTGTTTTTT.

The rearrangement uses TRBV10-3 and TRBJ2-5; 8 nucleotides line up with TRBD2. Trimming took 3 bases from V and 6 from J; bases not matched to a gene: 9. This CDR3 contains 15 residues. Germline CDR1 ENHRY, CDR2 SYGVKD. CDR3 sequence reads: CAISDKGGGSKTQYF. The CDR3 DNA follows: TGTGCCATCAGTGATAAGGGCGGGGGGTCAAAGACCCAGTACTTC.

The V and J genes are TRBV18 and TRBJ2-4; the D gene is possibly TRBD1 (6 bases). V was shortened by 5 bases and J by 4 bases, with 15 bases between the two germline ends. The CDR3 has 15 amino acids. The germline gives CDR1 KGHSH, CDR2 LQKENI. CDR3 DNA: TGTGCCAGCTCAATAGACAGGATTACTAAAAACATTCAGTACTTC. As protein: CASSIDRITKNIQYF.

This CDR3 is CASRGRLAGADTQYF. The CDR3 nucleotides read TGTGCCAGCAGAGGGCGGCTAGCGGGTGCAGATACGCAGTATTTT. This rearrangement joins TRBV6-5 to TRBJ2-3; 8 nucleotides match TRBD2. Germline trimming cut 6 bases from V and 4 bases from J; bases unmatched to any gene: 9. Per the germline V gene, CDR1 is MNHEY and CDR2 is SVGAGI. This CDR3 spans 15 amino acids.